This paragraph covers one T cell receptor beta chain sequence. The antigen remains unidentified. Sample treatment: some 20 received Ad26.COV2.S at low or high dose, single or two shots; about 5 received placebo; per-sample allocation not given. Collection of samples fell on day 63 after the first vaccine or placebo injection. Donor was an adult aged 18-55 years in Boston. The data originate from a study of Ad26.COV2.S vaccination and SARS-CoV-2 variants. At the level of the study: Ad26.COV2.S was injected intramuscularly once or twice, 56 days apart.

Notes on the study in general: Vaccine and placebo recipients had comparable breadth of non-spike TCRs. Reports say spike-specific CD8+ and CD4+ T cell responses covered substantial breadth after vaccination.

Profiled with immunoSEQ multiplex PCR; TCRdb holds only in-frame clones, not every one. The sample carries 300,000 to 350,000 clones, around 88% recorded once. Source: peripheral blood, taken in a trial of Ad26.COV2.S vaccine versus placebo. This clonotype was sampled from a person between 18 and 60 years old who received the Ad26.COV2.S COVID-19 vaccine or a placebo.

The CDR3 DNA follows: TGTGCCATCCTATCCACGTTGGGCTACGAGCAGTACTTC. It codes for CAILSTLGYEQYF. The chain joins TRBV10-3 to TRBJ2-7; D is undetermined. The germline gives CDR1 ENHRY, CDR2 SYGVKD. Trimming cost V 8 bases and J 3 bases, with 14 bases left between them. The CDR3 is 13 residues long.